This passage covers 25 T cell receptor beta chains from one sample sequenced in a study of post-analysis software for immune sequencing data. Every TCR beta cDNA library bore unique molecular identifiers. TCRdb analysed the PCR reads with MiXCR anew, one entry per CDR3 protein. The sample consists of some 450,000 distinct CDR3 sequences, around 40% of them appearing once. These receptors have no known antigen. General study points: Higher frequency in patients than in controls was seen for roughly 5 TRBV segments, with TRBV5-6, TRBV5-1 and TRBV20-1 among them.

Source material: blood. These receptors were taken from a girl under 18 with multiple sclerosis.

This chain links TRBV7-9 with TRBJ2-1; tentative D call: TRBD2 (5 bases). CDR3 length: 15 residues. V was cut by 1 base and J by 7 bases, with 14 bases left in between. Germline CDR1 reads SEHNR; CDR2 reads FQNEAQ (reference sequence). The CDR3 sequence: CASSLVSLVGNEQFF. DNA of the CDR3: TGTGCCAGCAGCTTAGTTTCACTAGTAGGGAATGAGCAGTTCTTC.

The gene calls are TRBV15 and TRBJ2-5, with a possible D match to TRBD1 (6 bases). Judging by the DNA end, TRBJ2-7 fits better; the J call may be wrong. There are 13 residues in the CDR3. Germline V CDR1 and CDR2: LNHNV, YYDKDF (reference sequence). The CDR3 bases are TGTGCCACCAGCAGACGATACAGGGACGAGCAGTACTTC. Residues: CATSRRYRDEQYF.

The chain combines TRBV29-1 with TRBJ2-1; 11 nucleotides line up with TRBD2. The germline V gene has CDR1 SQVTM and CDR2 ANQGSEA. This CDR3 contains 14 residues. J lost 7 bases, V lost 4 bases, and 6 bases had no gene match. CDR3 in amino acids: CSVVGGLAVNEQFF. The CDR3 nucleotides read TGCAGCGTTGTAGGGGGACTAGCGGTAAATGAGCAGTTCTTC.

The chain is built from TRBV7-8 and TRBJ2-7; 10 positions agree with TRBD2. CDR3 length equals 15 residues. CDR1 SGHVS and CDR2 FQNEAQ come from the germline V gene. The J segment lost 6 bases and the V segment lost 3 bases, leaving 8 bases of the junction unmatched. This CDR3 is CASSFSSGSLGEQYF. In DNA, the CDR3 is TGTGCCAGCAGCTTCTCTAGCGGGAGCTTAGGCGAGCAGTACTTC.

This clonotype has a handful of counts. CDR3: CASSHPGLAKNIQYF. CDR3 DNA: TGTGCCAGCAGTCATCCGGGACTAGCGAAAAACATTCAGTACTTC. The V and J genes are TRBV12-3 or TRBV12-4 and TRBJ2-4; TRBD2 matches at 10 bases. The ends lost 5 bases at V and 4 bases at J; junction bases unmatched: 5. There are 15 residues in the CDR3.

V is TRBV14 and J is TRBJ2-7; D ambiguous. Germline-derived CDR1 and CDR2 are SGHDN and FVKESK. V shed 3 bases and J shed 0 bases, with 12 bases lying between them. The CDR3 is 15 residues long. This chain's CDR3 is CASSQYLTSSYEQYF. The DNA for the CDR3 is TGTGCCAGCAGCCAGTACCTCACAAGCTCCTACGAGCAGTACTTC.

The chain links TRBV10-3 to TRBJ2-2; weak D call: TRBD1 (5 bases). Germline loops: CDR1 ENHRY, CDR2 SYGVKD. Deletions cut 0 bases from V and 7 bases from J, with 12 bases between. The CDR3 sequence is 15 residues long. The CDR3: CAISESLTENGELFF. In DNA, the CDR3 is TGTGCCATCAGTGAGTCGCTGACAGAAAACGGGGAGCTGTTTTTT.

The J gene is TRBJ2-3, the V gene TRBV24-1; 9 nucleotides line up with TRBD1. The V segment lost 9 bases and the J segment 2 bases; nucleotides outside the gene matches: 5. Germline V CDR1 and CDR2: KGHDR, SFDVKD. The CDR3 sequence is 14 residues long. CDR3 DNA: TGTGCCACCCAGAGACAGGGGGTCACAGATACGCAGTATTTT. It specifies CATQRQGVTDTQYF.

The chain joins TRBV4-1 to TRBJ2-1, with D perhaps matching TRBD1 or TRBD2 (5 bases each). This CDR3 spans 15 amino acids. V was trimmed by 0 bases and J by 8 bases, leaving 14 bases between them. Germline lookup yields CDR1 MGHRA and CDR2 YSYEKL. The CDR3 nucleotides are TGCGCCAGCAGCCAAGACCACGGGACCAGGGATGAGCAGTTCTTC. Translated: CASSQDHGTRDEQFF.

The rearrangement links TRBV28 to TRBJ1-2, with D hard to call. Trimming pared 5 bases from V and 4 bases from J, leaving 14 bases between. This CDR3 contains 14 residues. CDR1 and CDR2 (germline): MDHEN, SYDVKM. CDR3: CASSLLTDTYGYTF. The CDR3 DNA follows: TGTGCCAGCAGTCTACTCACAGACACCTATGGCTACACCTTC.

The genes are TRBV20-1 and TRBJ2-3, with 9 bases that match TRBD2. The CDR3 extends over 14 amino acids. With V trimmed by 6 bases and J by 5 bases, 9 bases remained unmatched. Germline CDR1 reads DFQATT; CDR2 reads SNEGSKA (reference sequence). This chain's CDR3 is CSAVAGEVRDTQYF. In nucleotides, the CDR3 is TGCAGTGCCGTAGCGGGAGAAGTTCGAGATACGCAGTATTTT.

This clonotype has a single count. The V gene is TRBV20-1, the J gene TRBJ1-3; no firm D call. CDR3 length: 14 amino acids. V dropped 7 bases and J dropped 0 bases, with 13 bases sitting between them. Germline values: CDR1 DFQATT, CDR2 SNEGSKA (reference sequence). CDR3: CSVSAGSSGNTIYF. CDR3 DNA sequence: TGCAGTGTCAGTGCCGGTAGCTCTGGAAACACCATATATTTT.

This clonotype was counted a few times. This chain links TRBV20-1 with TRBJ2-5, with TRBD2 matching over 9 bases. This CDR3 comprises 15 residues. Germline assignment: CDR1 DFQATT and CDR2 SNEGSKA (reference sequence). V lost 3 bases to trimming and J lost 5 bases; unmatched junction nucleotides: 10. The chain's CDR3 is CSASAQGLASETQYF. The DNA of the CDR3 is TGCAGTGCTAGTGCCCAGGGACTAGCTTCGGAGACCCAGTACTTC.

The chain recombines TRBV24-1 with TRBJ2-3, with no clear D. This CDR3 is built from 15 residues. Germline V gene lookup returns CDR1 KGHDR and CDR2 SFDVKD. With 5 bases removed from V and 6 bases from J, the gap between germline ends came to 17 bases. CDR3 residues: CATSVSRSLTDTQYF. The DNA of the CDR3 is TGTGCCACCAGTGTTAGCAGGAGCCTCACGGATACGCAGTATTTT.

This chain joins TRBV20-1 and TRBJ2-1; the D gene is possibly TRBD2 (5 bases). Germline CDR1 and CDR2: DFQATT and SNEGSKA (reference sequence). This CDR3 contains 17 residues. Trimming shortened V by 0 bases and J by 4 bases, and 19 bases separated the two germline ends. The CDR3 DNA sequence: TGCAGTGCTAGAGAACCCCACCGAGCGGAGCCGTACAATGAGCAGTTCTTC. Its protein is CSAREPHRAEPYNEQFF.

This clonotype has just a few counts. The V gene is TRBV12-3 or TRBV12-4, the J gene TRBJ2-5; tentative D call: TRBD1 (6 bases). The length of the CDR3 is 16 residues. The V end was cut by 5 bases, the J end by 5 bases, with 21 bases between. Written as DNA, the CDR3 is TGTGCCAGCAGTCCTCACAGCTCAGGGGCCAGGGAGACCCAGTACTTC. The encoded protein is CASSPHSSGARETQYF.

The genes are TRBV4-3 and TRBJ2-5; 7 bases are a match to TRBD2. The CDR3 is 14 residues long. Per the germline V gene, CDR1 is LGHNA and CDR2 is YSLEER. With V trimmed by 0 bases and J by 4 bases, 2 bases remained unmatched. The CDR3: CASSQDPSGETQYF. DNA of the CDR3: TGCGCCAGCAGCCAAGATCCTAGCGGAGAGACCCAGTACTTC.

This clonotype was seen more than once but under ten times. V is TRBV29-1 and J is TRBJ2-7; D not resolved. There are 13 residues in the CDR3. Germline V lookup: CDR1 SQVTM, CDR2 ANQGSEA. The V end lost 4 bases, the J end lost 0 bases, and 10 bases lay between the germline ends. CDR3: CSVGTMPSYEQYF. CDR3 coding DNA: TGCAGCGTTGGCACGATGCCCTCCTACGAGCAGTACTTC.

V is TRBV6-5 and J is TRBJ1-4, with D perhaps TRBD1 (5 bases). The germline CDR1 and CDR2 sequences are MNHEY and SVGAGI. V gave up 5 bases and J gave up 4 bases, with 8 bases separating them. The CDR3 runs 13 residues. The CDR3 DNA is TGTGCCAGCAGTGCGGGGCTTAATGAAAAACTGTTTTTT. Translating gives CASSAGLNEKLFF.

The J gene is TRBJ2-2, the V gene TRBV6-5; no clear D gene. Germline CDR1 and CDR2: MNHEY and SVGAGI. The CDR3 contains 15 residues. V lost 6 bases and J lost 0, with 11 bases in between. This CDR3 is CASSQRWANTGELFF. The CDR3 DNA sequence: TGTGCCAGCAGCCAAAGATGGGCGAACACCGGGGAGCTGTTTTTT.

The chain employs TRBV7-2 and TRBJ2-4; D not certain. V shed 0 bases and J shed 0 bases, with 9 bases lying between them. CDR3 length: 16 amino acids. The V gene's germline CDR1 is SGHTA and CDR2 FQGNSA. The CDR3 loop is CASSLAGYEAKNIQYF. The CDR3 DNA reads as TGTGCCAGCAGCTTAGCGGGGTACGAAGCCAAAAACATTCAGTACTTC.

Here the CDR3 reads CSASKTSGRALGAGDTQYF. Written as DNA, the CDR3 is TGCAGTGCTAGCAAGACTAGCGGGAGGGCCTTGGGGGCGGGAGATACGCAGTATTTT. This chain links TRBV20-1 with TRBJ2-3; 14 bases are shared with TRBD2. The germline CDR1 and CDR2 sequences are DFQATT and SNEGSKA (reference sequence). The CDR3 spans 19 residues. After removal of 3 bases from V and 5 bases from J, the junction contained 16 bases not matched to a gene.

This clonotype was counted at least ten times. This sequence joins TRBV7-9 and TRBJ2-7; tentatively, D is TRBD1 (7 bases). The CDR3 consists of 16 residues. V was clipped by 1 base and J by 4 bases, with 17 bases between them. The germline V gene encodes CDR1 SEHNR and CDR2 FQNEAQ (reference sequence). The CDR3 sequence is CASSLDSEGASYEQYF. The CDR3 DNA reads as TGTGCCAGCAGCTTAGACTCGGAGGGGGCTTCATACGAGCAGTACTTC.

The CDR3: CASSQGDSLSTDTQYF. CDR3 nucleotides: TGTGCCAGCAGCCAAGGCGACTCGCTTAGCACAGATACGCAGTATTTT. This chain links TRBV3-1 with TRBJ2-3; D call uncertain. The V and J ends lost 1 base and 0 bases respectively, with 11 bases between them. The CDR3 has 16 amino acids. Germline V gene sequence: CDR1 LGHDT, CDR2 YNNKEL (reference sequence).

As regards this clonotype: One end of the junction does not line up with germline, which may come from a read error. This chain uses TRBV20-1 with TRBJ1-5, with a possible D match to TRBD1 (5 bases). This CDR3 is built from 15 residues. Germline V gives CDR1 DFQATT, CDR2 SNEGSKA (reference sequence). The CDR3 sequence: CSARAPGPRNQPQHF. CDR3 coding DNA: TGCAGTGCGAGAGCCCCGGGGCCCCGGAATCAGCCCCAGCATTTT.